What follows are 18 T cell receptor beta chains derived from one specimen sequenced in a study of tumor-infiltrating lymphocytes in primary liver carcinoma. The authors took blood RNA from unsorted whole blood and also extracted germline DNA. The investigators made TCR beta cDNA from around 540 ng total RNA, using a constant-region primer. Three nested multiplex PCR rounds of slightly modified ARM-PCR generated TCR beta libraries. The first two PCR rounds, around 11 cycles each, used TRBV1-TRBV30 forward primers and a C-beta reverse primer. TCRdb reprocessed the multiplex PCR reads with MiXCR, giving one entry per CDR3 protein. The data contain some 190,000 distinct CDR3 sequences, roughly three fifths of them singletons. Material: peripheral blood. The receptors originated from a man aged 40-55 years with primary liver carcinoma and hepatitis B virus infection.

This clonotype was picked up a small number of times. The chain recombines TRBV6-5 with TRBJ2-7; 10 bases fit TRBD2. Germline-derived CDR1 and CDR2 are MNHEY and SVGAGI. V shed 3 bases, J shed 4 bases, and the junction held 9 bases outside the gene matches. The CDR3 length is 16 residues. In DNA form, the CDR3 reads TGTGCCAGCAGTTATGGAGCGGGAGGGCCAAAATACGAGCAGTACTTC. It is translated as CASSYGAGGPKYEQYF.

The chain uses TRBV5-4 and TRBJ2-1; TRBD2 is a possible D gene (5 bases). The length of the CDR3 is 12 residues. The germline CDR1 and CDR2 sequences are SGHNT and YYREEE (reference sequence). V was trimmed by 1 base and J by 6 bases, leaving 5 bases between them. Here the CDR3 DNA reads TGTGCCAGCAGCTTGACTAGCAATGAGCAGTTCTTC. Translated: CASSLTSNEQFF. Supplemented by reference TRBV5-4 and TRBJ2-1, the full variable domain reads ETGVTQSPTHLIKTRGQQVTLRCSSQSGHNTVSWYQQALGQGPQFIFQYYREEENGRGNFPPRFSGLQFPNYSSELNVNALELDDSALYLCASSLTSNEQFFGPGTRLTVL.

On this clonotype itself: Since the CDR3 does not end with the conserved phenylalanine or tryptophan, this likely comes from a read error. The V call is TRBV11-2, the J call TRBJ2-7; the D gene is possibly TRBD1 (6 bases). The germline V gene encodes CDR1 SGHAT and CDR2 FQNNGV. The CDR3 has 15 amino acids. The CDR3 DNA is TGCGCCAGCAGCTTAGCCCTGACAGGTCCTTACGAGCAGTACTTA. This sequence encodes CASSLALTGPYEQYL.

As concerns this clonotype: One junction end disagrees with the germline gene, perhaps due to a read error. CDR3 sequence (DNA): TGTGTCAGCACCTACACCGGGGAGCTGTTTTTT. It encodes CVSTYTGELFF. The chain has TRBV12-3 or TRBV12-4 and TRBJ2-2, with D unclear. The CDR3 is made up of 11 amino acids.

The rearrangement joins TRBV6-5 to TRBJ1-2, with D possibly being TRBD1 (5 bases). From germline, CDR1 is MNHEY and CDR2 SVGAGI. There are 13 residues in the CDR3. V lost 7 bases to trimming and J lost 6 bases, with 15 bases between them. Here the CDR3 DNA reads TGTGCCAGCACCCAACCGGGACGGCATGGCTACACCTTC. This encodes CASTQPGRHGYTF.

The CDR3 loop is CASNKKEGSGNTIYF. CDR3 nucleotide sequence: TGTGCCAGCAACAAAAAAGAAGGGTCTGGAAACACCATATATTTT. This chain joins TRBV21-1 and TRBJ1-3. TRBV21-1 is described as a pseudogene. This CDR3 has 15 amino acids.

In regard to this clonotype: The junction and the germline gene differ at one end; a read error may be behind it. The CDR3 DNA sequence: TGTGCCAGCAGGAGACAGGGGGAAGTAGAGACCCAGAACTTC. Translation gives CASRRQGEVETQNF. The chain joins TRBV6-5 to TRBJ2-5; 9 nucleotides agree with TRBD1. The CDR3 consists of 14 residues. CDR1 MNHEY and CDR2 SVGAGI come from the germline V gene.

For this clonotype: It may be a read error: a sequence one base away is much more abundant. This chain uses TRBV2 with TRBJ2-3, with a weak D call TRBD1 (6 bases). The length of the CDR3 is 16 residues. Germline values: CDR1 SNHLY, CDR2 FYNNEI. V shed 5 bases and J shed 2 bases, with 17 bases lying between them. CDR3 sequence reads: CASSSPTGINTDTQYF. CDR3 DNA sequence: TGTGCCAGCAGTTCCCCAACAGGGATCAACACAGATACGCAGTATTTT. Full variable domain (rest looked up from reference TRBV2 and TRBJ2-3): EPEVTQTPSHQVTQMGQEVILRCVPISNHLYFYWYRQILGQKVEFLVSFYNNEISEKSEIFDDQFSVERPDGSNFTLKIRSTKLEDSAMYFCASSSPTGINTDTQYFGPGTRLTVL.

A remark on this clonotype: The junction and the germline gene differ at one end; a read error may be behind it. V usage is TRBV7-8 and J usage is TRBJ2-3; 11 nucleotides match TRBD2. The germline V gene encodes CDR1 SGHVS and CDR2 FQNEAQ. The length of the CDR3 is 16 residues. CDR3 region: CASARVSGRVTDTQYF. The CDR3 DNA follows: TGTGCCAGCGCACGGGTTAGCGGGAGGGTCACAGATACGCAATATTTT.

CDR3 amino acids: CSVIGAWSHNEQFF. Written as DNA, the CDR3 is TGCAGCGTTATCGGGGCATGGTCTCACAATGAGCAGTTCTTC. The chain carries TRBV29-1 and TRBJ2-1, with D possibly called TRBD1 or TRBD2 (5 bases each). Between the trimmed V and J ends, which lost 5 bases and 5 bases, there was a span of 16 bases. CDR1 SQVTM and CDR2 ANQGSEA come from the germline V gene. This CDR3 is built from 14 residues.

With respect to this clonotype: Being one base from a much bigger clone, this may be a read error. The rearrangement links TRBV4-1 to TRBJ2-3, with TRBD1 identical over 10 bases. J lost 3 bases, V lost 4 bases, and 7 bases had no gene match. Germline values: CDR1 MGHRA, CDR2 YSYEKL. The CDR3 consists of 16 residues. CDR3 sequence reads: CASSRLGTGVTDTQYF. The CDR3 DNA is TGCGCCAGCAGCCGGCTCGGGACAGGGGTTACAGATACGCAGTATTTT.

To note about this clonotype: The germline gene is not matched at one end of the junction; a read error may be the cause. This rearrangement joins TRBV4-1 to TRBJ2-2, with D perhaps TRBD1 (6 bases). CDR1 and CDR2 (germline): MGHRA, YSYEKL. This CDR3 is 15 amino acids long. For the CDR3, the DNA is TGCGCCAGCAGCCTAACAGGGACCAACACCGGGGAGATGTTTTTT. This codes for CASSLTGTNTGEMFF.

The chain uses TRBV5-1 and TRBJ1-6; D gene uncertain. The CDR3 loop spans 15 amino acids. V lost 4 bases, J lost 9 bases, and 17 bases lay in between. The germline CDR1 and CDR2 sequences are SGHRS and YFSETQ. CDR3 loop: CASSTGISGTSPLHF. The CDR3 DNA follows: TGCGCCAGCAGCACCGGGATCTCAGGAACTTCACCCCTCCACTTT.

About this clonotype itself: Lacking the conserved final phenylalanine or tryptophan, this CDR3 likely reflects a read error. CDR3 coding DNA: TGCACCGAGAGACTAGCGTTCGGTAATGAGCAGTTCCTC. It specifies CTERLAFGNEQFL. This sequence joins TRBV11-2 and TRBJ2-1; 8 nucleotides match TRBD2. Germline V gene lookup returns CDR1 SGHAT and CDR2 FQNNGV. The CDR3 sequence is 13 residues long.

At least ten counts were recorded for this clonotype. The chain uses TRBV11-2 and TRBJ1-6; D gene uncertain. The V gene lost 2 bases and the J gene lost 1 base, with 12 bases spanning the gap. The CDR3 extends over 17 amino acids. Germline V gives CDR1 SGHAT, CDR2 FQNNGV. The CDR3 coding sequence is TGTGCCAGCAGCTTACGTCGGGTGGTATCCTATAATTCACCCCTCCACTTT. Translated: CASSLRRVVSYNSPLHF.

This clonotype was counted many times. The rearrangement links TRBV29-1 to TRBJ1-2, with D possibly being TRBD1 (5 bases). Per the germline V gene, CDR1 is SQVTM and CDR2 is ANQGSEA. There are 10 residues in the CDR3. The V and J ends lost 7 bases and 7 bases respectively, with 10 bases between them. For the CDR3, the DNA is TGCAGCGCCAGGGAGAGTGGCTACACCTTC. It specifies CSARESGYTF.

This sequence joins TRBV13 and TRBJ2-3; the D is unclear. Trimming stripped 4 bases from V and 5 bases from J, with 13 bases between. This CDR3 has 14 amino acids. Germline V gene sequence: CDR1 PRHDT, CDR2 FYEKMQ (reference sequence). This CDR3 reads CASSSPPVEDTQYF. The CDR3 nucleotides read TGTGCCAGCAGCTCCCCTCCCGTTGAAGATACGCAGTATTTT.

This clonotype was detected only once. The chain has TRBV11-2 and TRBJ1-5; D is uncertain. Germline-derived CDR1 and CDR2 are SGHAT and FQNNGV. V was shortened by 4 bases and J by 5 bases, with 9 bases between the two germline ends. This CDR3 has 13 amino acids. The CDR3 loop reads CASSSERYQPQHF. The CDR3 DNA reads as TGTGCCAGCAGCTCAGAAAGGTATCAGCCCCAGCATTTT.